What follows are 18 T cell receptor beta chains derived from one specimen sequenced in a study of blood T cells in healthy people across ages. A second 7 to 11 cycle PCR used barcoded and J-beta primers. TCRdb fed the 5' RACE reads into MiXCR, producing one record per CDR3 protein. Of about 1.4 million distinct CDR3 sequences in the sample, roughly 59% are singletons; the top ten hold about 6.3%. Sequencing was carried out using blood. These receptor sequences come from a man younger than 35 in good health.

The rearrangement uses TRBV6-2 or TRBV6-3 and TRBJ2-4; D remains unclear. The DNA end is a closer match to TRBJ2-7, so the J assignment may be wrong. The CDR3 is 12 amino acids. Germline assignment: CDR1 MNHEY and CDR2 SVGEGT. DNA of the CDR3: TGTGCCAGCAGCCCCCCGCTCTACGAGCAGTACTTC. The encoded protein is CASSPPLYEQYF.

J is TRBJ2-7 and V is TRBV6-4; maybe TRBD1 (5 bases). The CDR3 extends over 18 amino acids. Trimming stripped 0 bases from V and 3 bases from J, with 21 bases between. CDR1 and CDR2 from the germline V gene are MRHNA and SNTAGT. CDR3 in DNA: TGTGCCAGCAGTGACTCGTGCTTAACCGGACACCAGAGCTACGAGCAGTACTTC. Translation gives CASSDSCLTGHQSYEQYF.

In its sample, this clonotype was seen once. For the CDR3, the DNA is TGTGCCAGCAGTCACACGGGACGCGGGGCAGGTGGCTACACCTTC. Its translation is CASSHTGRGAGGYTF. The chain is built from TRBV28 and TRBJ1-2, with a weak D call TRBD1 (5 bases). The length of the CDR3 is 15 residues. Germline-derived CDR1 and CDR2 are MDHEN and SYDVKM. V lost 5 bases and J lost 7, with 20 bases in between.

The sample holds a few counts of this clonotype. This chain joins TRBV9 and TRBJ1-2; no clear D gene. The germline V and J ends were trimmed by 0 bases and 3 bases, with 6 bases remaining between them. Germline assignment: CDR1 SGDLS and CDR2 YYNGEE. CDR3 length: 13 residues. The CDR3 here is CASSVVGYYGYTF. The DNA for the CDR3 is TGTGCCAGCAGCGTAGTGGGTTACTATGGCTACACCTTC.

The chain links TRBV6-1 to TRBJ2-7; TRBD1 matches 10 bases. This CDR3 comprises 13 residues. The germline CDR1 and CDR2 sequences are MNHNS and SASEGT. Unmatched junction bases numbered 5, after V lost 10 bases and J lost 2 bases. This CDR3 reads CAIPGTGAYEQYF. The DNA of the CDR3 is TGTGCCATCCCCGGGACAGGGGCCTACGAGCAGTACTTC.

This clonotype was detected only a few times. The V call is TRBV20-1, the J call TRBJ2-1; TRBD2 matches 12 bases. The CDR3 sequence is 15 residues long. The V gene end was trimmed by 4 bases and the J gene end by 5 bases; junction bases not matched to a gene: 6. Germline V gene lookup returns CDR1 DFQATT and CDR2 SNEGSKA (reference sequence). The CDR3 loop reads CSATGLAGFDNEQFF. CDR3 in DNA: TGCAGTGCTACCGGACTAGCGGGGTTCGACAATGAGCAGTTCTTC.

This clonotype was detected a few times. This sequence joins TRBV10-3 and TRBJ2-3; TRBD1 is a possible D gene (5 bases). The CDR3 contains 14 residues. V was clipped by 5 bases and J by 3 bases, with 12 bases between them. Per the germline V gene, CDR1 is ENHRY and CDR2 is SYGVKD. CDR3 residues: CAISSRGKTDTQYF. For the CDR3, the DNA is TGTGCCATCAGTTCTAGGGGTAAAACAGATACGCAGTATTTT.

The DNA for the CDR3 is TGTGCCATCAGTGAATGGGCAGGGCGATACTACGAGCAGTACTTC. It specifies CAISEWAGRYYEQYF. The chain has TRBV10-3 and TRBJ2-7, with D possibly TRBD1 on 5 matching bases. Germline V gene lookup returns CDR1 ENHRY and CDR2 SYGVKD. Trimming shortened V by 3 bases and J by 3 bases, and 15 bases separated the two germline ends. The CDR3 length is 15 residues.

The DNA of the CDR3 is TGCGCCAGCAGCCAAGATCCCAGCGGGGGGCCGTTAACCGGGGAGCTGTTTTTT. This gives the protein CASSQDPSGGPLTGELFF. J is TRBJ2-2 and V is TRBV4-1; 9 nucleotides match TRBD2. The CDR3 covers 18 residues. J lost 5 bases, V lost 0 bases, and 10 bases had no gene match. Germline assignment: CDR1 MGHRA and CDR2 YSYEKL.

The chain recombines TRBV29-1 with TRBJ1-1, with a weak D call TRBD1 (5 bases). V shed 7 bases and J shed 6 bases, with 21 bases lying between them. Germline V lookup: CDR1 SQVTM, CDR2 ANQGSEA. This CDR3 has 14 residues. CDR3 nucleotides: TGCAGCGCCGGGGGGATAGCCCCGATCCCTGAAGCTTTCTTT. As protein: CSAGGIAPIPEAFF. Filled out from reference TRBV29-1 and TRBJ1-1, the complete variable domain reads SAVISQKPSRDICQRGTSLTIQCQVDSQVTMMFWYRQQPGQSLTLIATANQGSEATYESGFVIDKFPISRPNLTFSTLTVSNMSPEDSSIYLCSAGGIAPIPEAFFGQGTRLTVV.

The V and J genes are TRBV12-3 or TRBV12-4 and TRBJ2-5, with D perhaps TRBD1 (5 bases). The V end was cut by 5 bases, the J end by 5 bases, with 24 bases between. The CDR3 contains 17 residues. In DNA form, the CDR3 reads TGTGCCAGCAGTACGACGGGCGGACACGGTTTTGAGGAGACCCAGTACTTC. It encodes CASSTTGGHGFEETQYF.

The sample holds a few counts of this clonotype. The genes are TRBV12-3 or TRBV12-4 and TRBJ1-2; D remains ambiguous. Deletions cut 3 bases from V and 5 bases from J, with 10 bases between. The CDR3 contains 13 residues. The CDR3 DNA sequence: TGTGCCAGCAGTTTGGTCACCGGATATGGCTACACCTTC. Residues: CASSLVTGYGYTF.

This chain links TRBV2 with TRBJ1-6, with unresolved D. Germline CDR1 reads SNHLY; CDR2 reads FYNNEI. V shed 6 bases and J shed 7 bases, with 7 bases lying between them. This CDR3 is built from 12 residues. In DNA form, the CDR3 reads TGTGCCAGCAGACGAATGAATTCACCCCTCCACTTT. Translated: CASRRMNSPLHF.

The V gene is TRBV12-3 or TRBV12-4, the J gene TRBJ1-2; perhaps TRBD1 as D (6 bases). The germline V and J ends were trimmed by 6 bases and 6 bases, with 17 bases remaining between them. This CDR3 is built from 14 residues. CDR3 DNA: TGTGCCAGCAGACAGGGAATCGATTCGGATGGCTACACCTTC. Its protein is CASRQGIDSDGYTF.

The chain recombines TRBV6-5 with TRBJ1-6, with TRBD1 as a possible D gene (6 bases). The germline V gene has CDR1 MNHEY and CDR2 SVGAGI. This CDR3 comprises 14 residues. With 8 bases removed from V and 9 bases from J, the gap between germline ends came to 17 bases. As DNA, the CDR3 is TGTGCCAGCCACACCGGGGGGCTAATTTCACCCCTCCACTTT. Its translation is CASHTGGLISPLHF.

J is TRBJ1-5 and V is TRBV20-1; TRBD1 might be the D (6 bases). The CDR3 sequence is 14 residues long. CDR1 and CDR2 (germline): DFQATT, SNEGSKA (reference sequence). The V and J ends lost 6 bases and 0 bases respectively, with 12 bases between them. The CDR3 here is CSARTGLSNQPQHF. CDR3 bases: TGCAGTGCCCGTACAGGGCTTAGCAATCAGCCCCAGCATTTT.

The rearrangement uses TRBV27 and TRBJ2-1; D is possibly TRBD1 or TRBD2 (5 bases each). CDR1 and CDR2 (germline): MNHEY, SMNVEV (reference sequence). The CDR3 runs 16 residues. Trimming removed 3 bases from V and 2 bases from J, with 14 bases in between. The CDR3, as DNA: TGTGCCAGCAGTTTTATGGGGGAGAGCCCCTACAATGAGCAGTTCTTC. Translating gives CASSFMGESPYNEQFF.

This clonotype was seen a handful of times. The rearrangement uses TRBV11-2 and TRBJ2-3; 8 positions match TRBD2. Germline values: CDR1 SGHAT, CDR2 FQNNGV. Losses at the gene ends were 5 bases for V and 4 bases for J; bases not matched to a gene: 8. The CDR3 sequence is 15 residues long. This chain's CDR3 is CASSQRGLDPDTQYF. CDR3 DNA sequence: TGTGCCAGCAGCCAGAGGGGACTAGATCCAGATACGCAGTATTTT.